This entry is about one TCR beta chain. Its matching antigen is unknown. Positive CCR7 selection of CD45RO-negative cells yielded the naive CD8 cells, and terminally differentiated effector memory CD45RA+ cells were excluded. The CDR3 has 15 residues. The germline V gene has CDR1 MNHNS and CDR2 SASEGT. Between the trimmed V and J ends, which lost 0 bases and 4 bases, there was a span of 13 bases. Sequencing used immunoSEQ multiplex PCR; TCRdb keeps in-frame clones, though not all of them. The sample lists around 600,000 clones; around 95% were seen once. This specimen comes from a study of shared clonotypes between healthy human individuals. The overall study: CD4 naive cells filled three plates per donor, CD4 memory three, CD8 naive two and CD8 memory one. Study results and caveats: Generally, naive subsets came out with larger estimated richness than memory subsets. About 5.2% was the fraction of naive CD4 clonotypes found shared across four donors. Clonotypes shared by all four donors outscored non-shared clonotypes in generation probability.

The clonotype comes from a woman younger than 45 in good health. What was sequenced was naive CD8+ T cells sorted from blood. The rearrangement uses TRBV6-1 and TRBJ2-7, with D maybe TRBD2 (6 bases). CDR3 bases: TGTGCCAGCAGTGAAGCGGGAGGAGATGATTACGAGCAGTACTTC. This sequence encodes CASSEAGGDDYEQYF.